This T cell receptor (beta chain) was identified during a study of cytomegalovirus exposure and HLA in healthy donors. About the study: The early release's HLA-typed donors yielded 70 million to 85 million unique TCRs.

Study observations and caveats: Testing in vitro showed three CMV-associated chains specific for CMV antigens. TRBV6-2, TRBV6-3 and some other V segments were unresolvable in 87-base-pair reads. When analyzed later, a missense DCLRE1C variant was found to be linked to TCR beta V- and J-gene trimming.

In the case of this clone: Its target is not known.

PCR primers comprised 60 Vbeta and 13 Jbeta primers. Libraries were prepared by immunoSEQ multiplex PCR; TCRdb keeps only in-frame clonotypes and omits some of them. This sample has hundreds of thousands of clones, with 75% to 90% found just once. The CDR3 runs 17 residues. J lost 7 bases, V lost 1 base, and 12 bases had no gene match. Germline CDR1 is SGHTA and CDR2 is FQGNSA. This chain links TRBV7-2 with TRBJ2-3; 9 bases line up with TRBD2. The sample taken for sequencing was PBMCs. This TCR came from a woman between 18 and 29 years old in good health and CMV-seronegative. The CDR3 DNA reads TGTGCCAGCAGCTTAGGATCCGGGCGCGGGGGGGGATATACGCAGTATTTT. The encoded protein is CASSLGSGRGGGYTQYF.